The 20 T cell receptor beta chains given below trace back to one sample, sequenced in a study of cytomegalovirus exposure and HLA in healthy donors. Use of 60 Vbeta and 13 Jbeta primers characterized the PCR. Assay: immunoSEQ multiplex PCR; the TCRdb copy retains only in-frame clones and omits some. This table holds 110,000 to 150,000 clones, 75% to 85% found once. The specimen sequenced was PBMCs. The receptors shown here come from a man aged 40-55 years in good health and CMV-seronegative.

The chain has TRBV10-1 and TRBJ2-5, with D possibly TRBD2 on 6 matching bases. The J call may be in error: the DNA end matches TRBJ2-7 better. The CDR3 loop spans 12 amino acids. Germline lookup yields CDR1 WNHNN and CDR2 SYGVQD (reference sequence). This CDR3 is CASSDRRGEQYF. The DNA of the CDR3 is TGCGCCAGCAGTGACCGGAGGGGCGAGCAGTACTTC.

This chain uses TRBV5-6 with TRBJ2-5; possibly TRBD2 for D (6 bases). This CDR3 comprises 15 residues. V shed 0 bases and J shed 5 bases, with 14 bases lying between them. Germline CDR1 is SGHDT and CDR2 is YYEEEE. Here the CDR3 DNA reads TGTGCCAGCAGCTTGGCCGGGAGTGGGGTCGAGACCCAGTACTTC. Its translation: CASSLAGSGVETQYF.

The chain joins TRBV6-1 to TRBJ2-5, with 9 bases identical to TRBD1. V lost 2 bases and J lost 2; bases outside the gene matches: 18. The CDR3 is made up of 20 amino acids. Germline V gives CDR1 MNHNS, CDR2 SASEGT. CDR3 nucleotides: TGTGCCAGCAGTGAACGATATAGCAGGTGGGGACAGGGAGGGCAAGAGACCCAGTACTTC. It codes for CASSERYSRWGQGGQETQYF.

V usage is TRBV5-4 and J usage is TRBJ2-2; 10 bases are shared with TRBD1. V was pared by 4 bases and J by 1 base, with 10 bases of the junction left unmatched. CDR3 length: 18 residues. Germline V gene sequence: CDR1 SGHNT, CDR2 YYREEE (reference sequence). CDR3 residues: CASSGGGTGVLNTGELFF. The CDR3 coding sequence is TGTGCCAGCAGCGGGGGAGGGACAGGGGTTTTGAACACCGGGGAGCTGTTTTTT. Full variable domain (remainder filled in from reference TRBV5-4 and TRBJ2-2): ETGVTQSPTHLIKTRGQQVTLRCSSQSGHNTVSWYQQALGQGPQFIFQYYREEENGRGNFPPRFSGLQFPNYSSELNVNALELDDSALYLCASSGGGTGVLNTGELFFGEGSRLTVL.

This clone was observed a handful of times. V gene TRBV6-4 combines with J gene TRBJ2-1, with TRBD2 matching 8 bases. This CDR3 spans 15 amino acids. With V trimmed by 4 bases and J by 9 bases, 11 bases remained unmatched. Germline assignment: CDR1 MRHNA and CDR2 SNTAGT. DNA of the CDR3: TGTGCCAGCAGTGTATCGGGGGGGCAGTCCCTTGAGCAGTTCTTC. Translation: CASSVSGGQSLEQFF.

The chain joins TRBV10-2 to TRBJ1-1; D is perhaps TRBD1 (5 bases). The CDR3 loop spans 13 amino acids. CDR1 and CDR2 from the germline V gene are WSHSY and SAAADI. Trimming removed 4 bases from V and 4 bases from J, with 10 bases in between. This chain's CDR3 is CASSGRGGTEAFF. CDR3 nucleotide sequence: TGCGCCAGCAGTGGGCGGGGGGGCACTGAAGCTTTCTTT.

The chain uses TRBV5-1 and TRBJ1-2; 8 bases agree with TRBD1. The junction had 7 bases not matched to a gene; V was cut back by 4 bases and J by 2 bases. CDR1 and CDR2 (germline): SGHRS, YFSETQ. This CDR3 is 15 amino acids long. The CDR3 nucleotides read TGCGCCAGCAGCCCAACACAGGGGGGGAACTATGGCTACACCTTC. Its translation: CASSPTQGGNYGYTF.

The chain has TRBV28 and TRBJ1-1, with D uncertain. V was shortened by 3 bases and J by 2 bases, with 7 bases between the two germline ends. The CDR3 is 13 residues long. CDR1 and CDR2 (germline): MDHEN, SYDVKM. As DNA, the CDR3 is TGTGCCAGCAGTTTGAACAGAAACACTGAAGCTTTCTTT. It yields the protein CASSLNRNTEAFF.

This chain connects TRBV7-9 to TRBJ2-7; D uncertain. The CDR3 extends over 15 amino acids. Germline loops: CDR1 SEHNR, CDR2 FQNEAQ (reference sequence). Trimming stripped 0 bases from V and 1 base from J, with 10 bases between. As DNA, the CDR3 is TGTGCCAGCAGCTTAGCGGTAGACTCGTCCTACGAGCAGTACTTC. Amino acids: CASSLAVDSSYEQYF.

The CDR3 DNA reads as TGTGCCAGCAGCTTAGTCGGGAAACACGAAAAACTGTTTTTT. Amino acids: CASSLVGKHEKLFF. V gene TRBV7-9 combines with J gene TRBJ1-4; D uncertain. The CDR3 is made up of 14 amino acids. Germline V gene data show CDR1 as SEHNR and CDR2 as FQNEAQ (reference sequence). V dropped 1 base and J dropped 8 bases, with 11 bases sitting between them. Looking up the rest from reference TRBV7-9 and TRBJ1-4 gives the full variable domain: DTGVSQNPRHKITKRGQNVTFRCDPISEHNRLYWYRQTLGQGPEFLTYFQNEAQLEKSRLLSDRFSAERPKGSFSTLEIQRTEQGDSAMYLCASSLVGKHEKLFFGSGTQLSVL.

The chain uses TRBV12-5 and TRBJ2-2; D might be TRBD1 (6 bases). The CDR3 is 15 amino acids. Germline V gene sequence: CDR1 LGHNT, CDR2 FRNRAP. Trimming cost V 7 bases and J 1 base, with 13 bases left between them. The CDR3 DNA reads TGTGCTAGTGTCCAAACAGGGATGAACACCGGGGAGCTGTTTTTT. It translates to CASVQTGMNTGELFF.

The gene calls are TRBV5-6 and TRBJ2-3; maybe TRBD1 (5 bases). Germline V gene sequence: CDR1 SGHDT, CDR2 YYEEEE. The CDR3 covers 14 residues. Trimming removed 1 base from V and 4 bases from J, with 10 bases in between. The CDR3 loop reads CASSLMGRSDTQYF. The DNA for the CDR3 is TGTGCCAGCAGCTTGATGGGGCGTTCAGATACGCAGTATTTT. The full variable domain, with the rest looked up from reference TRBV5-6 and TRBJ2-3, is DAGVTQSPTHLIKTRGQQVTLRCSPKSGHDTVSWYQQALGQGPQFIFQYYEEEERQRGNFPDRFSGHQFPNYSSELNVNALLLGDSALYLCASSLMGRSDTQYFGPGTRLTVL.

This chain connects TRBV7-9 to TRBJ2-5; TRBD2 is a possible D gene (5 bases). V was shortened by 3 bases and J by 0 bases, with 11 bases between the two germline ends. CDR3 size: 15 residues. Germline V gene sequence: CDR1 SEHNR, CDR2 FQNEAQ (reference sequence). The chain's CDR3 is CASSFPRGYQETQYF. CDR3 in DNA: TGTGCCAGCAGCTTCCCCCGAGGGTACCAAGAGACCCAGTACTTC. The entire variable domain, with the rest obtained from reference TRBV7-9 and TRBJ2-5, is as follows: DTGVSQNPRHKITKRGQNVTFRCDPISEHNRLYWYRQTLGQGPEFLTYFQNEAQLEKSRLLSDRFSAERPKGSFSTLEIQRTEQGDSAMYLCASSFPRGYQETQYFGPGTRLLVL.

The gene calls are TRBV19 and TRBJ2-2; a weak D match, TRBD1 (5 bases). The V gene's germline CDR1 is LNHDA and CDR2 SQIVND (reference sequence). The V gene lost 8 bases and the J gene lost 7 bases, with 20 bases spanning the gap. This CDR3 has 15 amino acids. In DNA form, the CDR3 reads TGTGCCAGTCTTTGGGGCAGTCAACTTGGCGGGGAGCTGTTTTTT. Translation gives CASLWGSQLGGELFF.

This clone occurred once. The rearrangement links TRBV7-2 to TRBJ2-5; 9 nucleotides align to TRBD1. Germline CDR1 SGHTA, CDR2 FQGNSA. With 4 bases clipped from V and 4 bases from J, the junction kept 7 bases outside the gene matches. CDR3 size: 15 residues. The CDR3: CASSWRGQGGETQYF. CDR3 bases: TGTGCCAGCAGCTGGAGGGGACAGGGTGGAGAGACCCAGTACTTC.

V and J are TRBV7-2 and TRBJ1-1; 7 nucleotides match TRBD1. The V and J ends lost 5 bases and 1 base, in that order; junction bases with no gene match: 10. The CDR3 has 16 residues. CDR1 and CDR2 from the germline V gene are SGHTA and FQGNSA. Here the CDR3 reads CASSPVGTAKNTEAFF. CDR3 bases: TGTGCCAGCAGCCCCGTGGGGACAGCAAAGAACACTGAAGCTTTCTTT. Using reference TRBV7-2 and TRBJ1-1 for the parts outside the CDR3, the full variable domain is GAGVSQSPSNKVTEKGKDVELRCDPISGHTALYWYRQSLGQGLEFLIYFQGNSAPDKSGLPSDRFSAERTGGSVSTLTIQRTQQEDSAVYLCASSPVGTAKNTEAFFGQGTRLTVV.

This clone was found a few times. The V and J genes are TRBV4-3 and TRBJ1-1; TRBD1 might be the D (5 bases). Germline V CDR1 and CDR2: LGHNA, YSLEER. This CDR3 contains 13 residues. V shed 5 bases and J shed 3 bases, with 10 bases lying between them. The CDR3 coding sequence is TGCGCCAGCAGCATTCGGGGGGACACTGAAGCTTTCTTT. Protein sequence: CASSIRGDTEAFF.

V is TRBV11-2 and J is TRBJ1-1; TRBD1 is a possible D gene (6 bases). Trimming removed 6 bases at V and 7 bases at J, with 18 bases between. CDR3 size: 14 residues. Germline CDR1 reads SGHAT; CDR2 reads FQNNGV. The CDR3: CASRRGGGSVEAFF. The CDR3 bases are TGTGCCAGCAGACGTGGGGGGGGCTCTGTTGAAGCTTTCTTT.

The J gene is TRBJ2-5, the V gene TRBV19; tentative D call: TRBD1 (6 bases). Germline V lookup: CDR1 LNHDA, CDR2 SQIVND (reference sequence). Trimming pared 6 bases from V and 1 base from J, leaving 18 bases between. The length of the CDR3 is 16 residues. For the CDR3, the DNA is TGTGCCAGTAGCTCATTGAGGACAGAGCTCCAAGAGACCCAGTACTTC. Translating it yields CASSSLRTELQETQYF.

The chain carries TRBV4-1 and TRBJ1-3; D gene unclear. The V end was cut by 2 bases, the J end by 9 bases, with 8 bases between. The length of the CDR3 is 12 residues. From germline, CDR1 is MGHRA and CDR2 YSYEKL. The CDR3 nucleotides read TGCGCCAGCAGCCAATTCTCCGGCACCATATATTTT. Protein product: CASSQFSGTIYF.